The 30 T cell receptor beta chains presented below share a single source sample, sequenced in a study of T cell changes during pregnancy in multiple sclerosis (dated by TCRdb to about 2019). Libraries were made using the immunoSEQ multiplex PCR assay. TCRdb's version of the immuneACCESS table is confined to in-frame rearrangements and falls short of the full clone set. An unresolved V gene accounts for under half of the shortfall where checked; the remainder is of unknown origin. A total of under 100,000 clones appear in this sample, around 93% of them only once. Together, the top ten hold approximately 2.4% of the sample. Sequencing used peripheral blood, obtained in the third trimester of pregnancy. All receptors derive from a female donor with multiple sclerosis, enrolled in a pregnancy study.

The chain joins TRBV6-6 to TRBJ1-2, with D possibly TRBD1 on 5 matching bases. Germline V CDR1 and CDR2: MNHNY, SVGAGI (reference sequence). The CDR3 has 14 amino acids. The V end lost 4 bases, the J end lost 6 bases, and 15 bases lay between the germline ends. The CDR3 is CASSSGGGINGYTF. The CDR3 coding sequence is TGTGCCAGCAGTTCGGGTGGGGGGATCAATGGCTACACCTTC.

This clone was recorded only once. The chain carries TRBV7-9 and TRBJ1-5, with 12 nucleotides matching TRBD1. The CDR3 covers 17 residues. The V and J ends lost 3 bases and 7 bases, in that order; junction bases with no gene match: 10. Germline assignment: CDR1 SEHNR and CDR2 FQNEAQ (reference sequence). CDR3: CASSFGSGTGGGQPQHF. CDR3 nucleotides: TGTGCCAGCAGCTTTGGTTCCGGGACAGGGGGCGGACAGCCCCAGCATTTT. The whole variable domain, filled in from reference TRBV7-9 and TRBJ1-5, reads DTGVSQNPRHKITKRGQNVTFRCDPISEHNRLYWYRQTLGQGPEFLTYFQNEAQLEKSRLLSDRFSAERPKGSFSTLEIQRTEQGDSAMYLCASSFGSGTGGGQPQHFGDGTRLSIL.

In nucleotides, the CDR3 is TGTGCCAGCAGCCCCCCACAGAACACTGAAGCTTTCTTT. Translation: CASSPPQNTEAFF. V is TRBV7-9 and J is TRBJ1-1; no clear D gene. V gave up 5 bases and J gave up 1 base, with 8 bases separating them. Germline V gene data show CDR1 as SEHNR and CDR2 as FQNEAQ (reference sequence). The CDR3 spans 13 residues.

The V gene is TRBV7-3, the J gene TRBJ1-1; 9 nucleotides match TRBD1. In germline, CDR1 is SGHTA, CDR2 FQGTGA. The V gene end was trimmed by 6 bases and the J gene end by 2 bases; junction bases not matched to a gene: 4. CDR3 size: 14 residues. The CDR3: CASSLGQGNTEAFF. DNA for the CDR3: TGTGCCAGCAGTTTGGGACAGGGAAACACTGAAGCTTTCTTT. Based on the CDR3 plus reference TRBV7-3 and TRBJ1-1, the full variable domain is GAGVSQTPSNKVTEKGKYVELRCDPISGHTALYWYRQSLGQGPEFLIYFQGTGAADDSGLPNDRFFAVRPEGSVSTLKIQRTERGDSAVYLCASSLGQGNTEAFFGQGTRLTVV.

The chain carries TRBV6-5 and TRBJ2-7, with D possibly matching TRBD2 (6 bases). CDR1 and CDR2 (germline): MNHEY, SVGAGI. The CDR3 is made up of 15 amino acids. V lost 6 bases to trimming and J lost 1 base, with 16 bases between them. This CDR3 reads CASSSEARESYEQYF. The CDR3 coding sequence is TGTGCCAGCAGCTCCGAGGCACGGGAGTCCTACGAGCAGTACTTC.

The CDR3 protein is CASSTEQGWRTEAFF. In nucleotides, the CDR3 is TGTGCCAGCAGCACAGAACAGGGGTGGAGGACTGAAGCTTTCTTT. This chain joins TRBV7-9 and TRBJ1-1; TRBD1 agrees at 7 bases. V shed 5 bases, J shed 5 bases, and the junction held 11 bases outside the gene matches. CDR1 is SEHNR, CDR2 FQNEAQ, per germline (reference sequence). This CDR3 spans 15 amino acids.

This clone was detected only once. The chain recombines TRBV13 with TRBJ2-4; tentatively, D is TRBD2 (6 bases). The V end was cut by 0 bases, the J end by 0 bases, with 12 bases between. Germline assignment: CDR1 PRHDT and CDR2 FYEKMQ (reference sequence). The length of the CDR3 is 17 residues. The DNA for the CDR3 is TGTGCCAGCAGCTTAGGATACTCGGGGGTAGCCAAAAACATTCAGTACTTC. It is translated as CASSLGYSGVAKNIQYF.

The V and J genes are TRBV5-1 and TRBJ2-3; perhaps TRBD1 as D (5 bases). Germline assignment: CDR1 SGHRS and CDR2 YFSETQ. The CDR3 covers 14 residues. V lost 0 bases and J lost 7, with 12 bases in between. The CDR3 DNA is TGCGCCAGCAGCTTGGGGCAGGGATTACATACGCAGTATTTT. This gives the protein CASSLGQGLHTQYF. The full variable domain, in which reference TRBV5-1 and TRBJ2-3 provide the parts outside the CDR3, is KAGVTQTPRYLIKTRGQQVTLSCSPISGHRSVSWYQQTPGQGLQFLFEYFSETQRNKGNFPGRFSGRQFSNSRSEMNVSTLELGDSALYLCASSLGQGLHTQYFGPGTRLTVL.

The chain employs TRBV29-1 and TRBJ2-3; D unclear. CDR3 length: 11 residues. Germline V lookup: CDR1 SQVTM, CDR2 ANQGSEA. The germline V and J ends were trimmed by 6 bases and 2 bases, with 6 bases remaining between them. The CDR3 sequence is CSVVDTDTQYF. Here the CDR3 DNA reads TGCAGCGTCGTAGACACAGATACGCAGTATTTT.

The chain has TRBV13 and TRBJ2-7; TRBD2 aligns across 9 bases. V was pared by 7 bases and J by 2 bases, with 3 bases of the junction left unmatched. The CDR3 totals 13 residues. The germline CDR1 and CDR2 sequences are PRHDT and FYEKMQ (reference sequence). In DNA, the CDR3 is TGTGCCAGCACGGGCGGGGGGGCCTACGAGCAGTACTTC. It encodes CASTGGGAYEQYF.

The chain carries TRBV15 and TRBJ2-5; TRBD2 is a possible D gene (6 bases). Germline loops: CDR1 LNHNV, CDR2 YYDKDF (reference sequence). Trimming cost V 0 bases and J 5 bases, with 13 bases left between them. The CDR3 has 15 residues. CDR3 coding DNA: TGTGCCACCAGCAGAGATCAAGGGGAGGTGGAGACCCAGTACTTC. Translation gives CATSRDQGEVETQYF.

The chain is built from TRBV19 and TRBJ2-7, with 7 bases that match TRBD2. Trimming took 5 bases from V and 1 from J; bases not matched to a gene: 11. The CDR3 runs to 16 residues. Germline CDR1 LNHDA, CDR2 SQIVND (reference sequence). The CDR3 DNA sequence: TGTGCCAGTAGTCCTCGGGGGAGGGTTGGATCCTACGAGCAGTACTTC. This translates into CASSPRGRVGSYEQYF.

The rearrangement links TRBV4-1 to TRBJ1-6; 9 bases agree with TRBD1. V shed 4 bases and J 7 bases; nucleotides not matched to a gene: 14. The CDR3 runs 18 residues. Germline loops: CDR1 MGHRA, CDR2 YSYEKL. For the CDR3, the DNA is TGCGCCAGCAGCCCATTCCCAAGAGGACAGGGGCGAAATTCACCCCTCCACTTT. It is translated as CASSPFPRGQGRNSPLHF.

The CDR3 coding sequence is TGTGCCAGCAGCTTAGTGGGGGGGTACGAGCAGTACTTC. Protein: CASSLVGGYEQYF. The chain joins TRBV13 to TRBJ2-7, with 7 nucleotides matching TRBD2. The junction had 1 base not matched to a gene; V was cut back by 1 base and J by 4 bases. Looked up from germline, CDR1 is PRHDT and CDR2 is FYEKMQ (reference sequence). The CDR3 has 13 residues.

Of note for this clone: A much more abundant neighbour one base away suggests this may be a read error. The chain is built from TRBV6-4 and TRBJ2-1; 11 nucleotides agree with TRBD2. Germline lookup yields CDR1 MRHNA and CDR2 SNTAGT. The ends lost 0 bases at V and 8 bases at J; junction bases unmatched: 3. The CDR3 is 15 residues long. CDR3 loop: CASSDSSGGADEQFF. In DNA form, the CDR3 reads TGTGCCAGCAGTGACTCTAGCGGGGGGGCCGATGAGCAGTTCTTC.

This sequence joins TRBV2 and TRBJ2-5, with TRBD2 identical over 7 bases. Germline V gene sequence: CDR1 SNHLY, CDR2 FYNNEI. V lost 6 bases, J lost 5 bases, and 12 bases stayed unmatched. The CDR3 has 15 residues. The CDR3 DNA reads as TGTGCCAGCAGCCCTGGACTAGGCGGTGGCGAGACCCAGTACTTC. Residues: CASSPGLGGGETQYF.

The rearrangement links TRBV11-3 to TRBJ2-5; the D gene is possibly TRBD1 (6 bases). The CDR3 runs to 14 residues. The germline V gene has CDR1 SGHNT and CDR2 YENEEA. Trimming cost V 3 bases and J 2 bases, with 10 bases left between them. This CDR3 reads CASSLGTQQETQYF. CDR3 coding DNA: TGTGCCAGCAGCTTGGGGACACAACAAGAGACCCAGTACTTC.

This chain connects TRBV18 to TRBJ1-1, with TRBD1 identical over 7 bases. CDR1 and CDR2 from the germline V gene are KGHSH and LQKENI. Trimming cost V 2 bases and J 4 bases; bases outside gene matches: 10. The CDR3 loop spans 16 amino acids. The CDR3 reads CASSPGLRGVGTEAFF. The CDR3 bases are TGTGCCAGCTCACCAGGCCTCAGGGGGGTAGGCACTGAAGCTTTCTTT.

This CDR3 reads CASSPYWELPNTGELFF. The CDR3 region has the DNA TGTGCCAGCAGCCCCTATTGGGAGCTCCCGAACACCGGGGAGCTGTTTTTT. V usage is TRBV9 and J usage is TRBJ2-2, with D perhaps matching TRBD2 (5 bases). The germline V and J ends were trimmed by 4 bases and 0 bases, with 16 bases remaining between them. This CDR3 comprises 17 residues. Germline V CDR1 and CDR2: SGDLS, YYNGEE.

V usage is TRBV7-9 and J usage is TRBJ2-1; 12 bases match TRBD2. CDR1 is SEHNR, CDR2 FQNEAQ, per germline (reference sequence). V was pared by 5 bases and J by 0 bases, with 5 bases of the junction left unmatched. The CDR3 spans 17 residues. The CDR3 spells CASSPGLAGSSYNEQFF. The CDR3 bases are TGTGCCAGCAGCCCGGGACTAGCGGGCAGCTCCTACAATGAGCAGTTCTTC.

This rearrangement joins TRBV5-1 to TRBJ2-3, with 8 bases fitting TRBD2. This CDR3 is built from 15 residues. V trimming: 1 base; J trimming: 5 bases; junction bases outside the gene matches: 6. The germline gives CDR1 SGHRS, CDR2 YFSETQ. The CDR3 DNA sequence: TGCGCCAGCAGCTTGACGGGGGGGCCTGTAGATACGCAGTATTTT. Encoded protein: CASSLTGGPVDTQYF. The full variable domain, with the rest looked up from reference TRBV5-1 and TRBJ2-3, is KAGVTQTPRYLIKTRGQQVTLSCSPISGHRSVSWYQQTPGQGLQFLFEYFSETQRNKGNFPGRFSGRQFSNSRSEMNVSTLELGDSALYLCASSLTGGPVDTQYFGPGTRLTVL.

The gene calls are TRBV7-3 and TRBJ2-5; possible D gene TRBD2, 5 bases. Germline CDR1 reads SGHTA; CDR2 reads FQGTGA. V was cut by 5 bases and J by 4 bases, with 11 bases left in between. This CDR3 region has 13 residues. CDR3 protein: CASSRGGGETQYF. CDR3 DNA sequence: TGTGCCAGCAGCCGCGGAGGAGGAGAGACCCAGTACTTC.

This clone appeared a single time. The chain employs TRBV7-3 and TRBJ2-3; 12 bases are shared with TRBD2. CDR1 is SGHTA, CDR2 FQGTGA, per germline. The CDR3 runs to 17 residues. V was clipped by 3 bases and J by 2 bases; unmatched bases: 6. The CDR3: CASSFGLAGSHTDTQYF. The CDR3 nucleotides are TGTGCCAGCAGCTTCGGACTAGCGGGGAGCCACACAGATACGCAGTATTTT.

This chain links TRBV19 with TRBJ2-1; no clear D. V lost 5 bases and J 7 bases, leaving 9 bases between the germline ends. The CDR3 is 12 residues long. Germline V gene sequence: CDR1 LNHDA, CDR2 SQIVND (reference sequence). The CDR3 loop is CASSSVVNEQFF. The CDR3 nucleotides read TGTGCCAGTAGTTCAGTTGTAAATGAGCAGTTCTTC.

This rearrangement joins TRBV19 to TRBJ2-1; 7 bases are a match to TRBD1. Losses at the gene ends were 6 bases for V and 5 bases for J; bases not matched to a gene: 10. Germline V gene data show CDR1 as LNHDA and CDR2 as SQIVND (reference sequence). This CDR3 is built from 15 residues. CDR3 DNA sequence: TGTGCCAGTAGCCCAAACAGGGGTGGAAACAATGAGCAGTTCTTC. As protein: CASSPNRGGNNEQFF.

The rearrangement joins TRBV5-1 to TRBJ2-1; TRBD2 matches at 8 bases. The V segment lost 0 bases and the J segment 5 bases; nucleotides outside the gene matches: 4. Germline CDR1 and CDR2: SGHRS and YFSETQ. The CDR3 consists of 15 residues. The CDR3 here is CASSLGGGTNNEQFF. CDR3 nucleotides: TGCGCCAGCAGCTTGGGCGGGGGGACAAACAATGAGCAGTTCTTC. Variable domain in full (rest from reference TRBV5-1 and TRBJ2-1): KAGVTQTPRYLIKTRGQQVTLSCSPISGHRSVSWYQQTPGQGLQFLFEYFSETQRNKGNFPGRFSGRQFSNSRSEMNVSTLELGDSALYLCASSLGGGTNNEQFFGPGTRLTVL.

The chain couples TRBV27 to TRBJ1-6; tentative D call: TRBD1 (5 bases). V lost 5 bases and J lost 1, with 15 bases in between. Germline assignment: CDR1 MNHEY and CDR2 SMNVEV (reference sequence). CDR3 length: 17 residues. The CDR3 is CASSSQGAGSYNSPLHF. Written as DNA, the CDR3 is TGTGCCAGCAGTAGTCAGGGCGCGGGGTCCTATAATTCACCCCTCCACTTT.

This chain links TRBV19 with TRBJ1-1; TRBD1 matches 10 bases. The CDR3 has 13 residues. The J segment lost 4 bases and the V segment lost 5 bases, leaving 1 base of the junction unmatched. CDR1 is LNHDA, CDR2 SQIVND, per germline (reference sequence). CDR3: CASSRTGGTEAFF. CDR3 coding DNA: TGTGCCAGTAGTCGGACAGGGGGCACTGAAGCTTTCTTT.

This chain uses TRBV9 with TRBJ2-1, with 8 bases fitting TRBD2. The CDR3 has 16 residues. V was pared by 1 base and J by 3 bases, with 6 bases of the junction left unmatched. CDR1 and CDR2 from the germline V gene are SGDLS and YYNGEE. The CDR3 loop is CASSVRPGGDYNEQFF. CDR3 bases: TGTGCCAGCAGCGTACGGCCCGGGGGGGACTACAATGAGCAGTTCTTC.

The chain combines TRBV2 with TRBJ1-4, with TRBD1 identical over 10 bases. Trimming cost V 3 bases and J 8 bases; bases outside gene matches: 6. Germline V CDR1 and CDR2: SNHLY, FYNNEI. The CDR3 extends over 15 amino acids. The CDR3 region is CASSEGTGVVEKLFF. The CDR3 DNA follows: TGTGCCAGCAGTGAGGGGACAGGGGTAGTGGAAAAACTGTTTTTT.